Listed below are T cell receptor beta chains from one sample, sequenced in a study of CD8+ T cells in alopecia areata. The repertoire was sequenced with immunoSEQ multiplex PCR; TCRdb's copy has only in-frame clones and lacks some. The sample records more than 100,000 clones, 55% being singletons. The sequenced material came from CD4+ T cells sorted from blood. The receptor set was obtained from a human donor in good health. CDR3s include the opening cysteine and the closing phenylalanine or tryptophan. The order of the fields is V gene, clone size, J gene, D gene, CDR3 length, CDR3 DNA, CDR3 protein. The D gene is left open where the match is weak. Only some rows state a clone size, as once, few, many or a class for expanded clones.

TRBV5-1	-	TRBJ2-3	-	15	TGCGCCAGCAGATCCGCGGTCACTAGCACAGATACGCAGTATTTT	CASRSAVTSTDTQYF
TRBV25-1	-	TRBJ2-1	TRBD1	15	TGTGCCAGCAGTGAATTGTGGACAGGGGGCGGTAAGCAGTTCTTC	CASSELWTGGGKQFF
TRBV7-2	-	TRBJ1-4	-	13	TGTGCCAGCAGCTTAGTTTTGAGTGAAAAACTGTTTTTT	CASSLVLSEKLFF
TRBV6-5	-	TRBJ2-5	-	16	TGTGCCAGCAGTTACTCGACATTAAGCGCGGGTGAGACCCAGTACTTC	CASSYSTLSAGETQYF
TRBV29-1	-	TRBJ2-7	-	11	TGCAGCGGTGGACAGAGCTACGAGCAGTACTTC	CSGGQSYEQYF
TRBV29-1	-	TRBJ2-1	TRBD2	17	TGCAGCGGGGCCTTTAGTAGCGGGGGGAGCTCCTACAATGAGCAGTTCTTC	CSGAFSSGGSSYNEQFF
TRBV30	-	TRBJ2-1	-	11	TGTGCCTGGACAGCTTACAATGAGCAGTTCTTC	CAWTAYNEQFF
TRBV29-1	once	TRBJ2-7	TRBD1	13	TGCAGCGTTCGACAGGGCTTCCGACTCCCGCAGTACTTC	CSVRQGFRLPQYF
TRBV6-5	few	TRBJ2-1	TRBD2	12	TGTGCCAGCAGACGGACTAGCGGGGGGGCGATCTTC	CASRRTSGGAIF
TRBV6-1	once	TRBJ2-1	-	12	TGTGCCGCGTCCCCTTTTGACAATGAGCAGTTCTTC	CAASPFDNEQFF
TRBV5-1	many	TRBJ1-1	-	15	TGCGCCAGCAGCTTCCTGGGAGGGCAAGGGACTGAAGCTTTCTTT	CASSFLGGQGTEAFF
TRBV6-1	-	TRBJ1-1	TRBD1	15	TGTGCCAGCAGTGGGAGTAAGACAGGGTATCCTGAAGCTTTCTTT	CASSGSKTGYPEAFF
TRBV19	once	TRBJ2-3	-	14	TGTGCCAGTAGTCAGGCCTTCGGCACAGATACGCAGTATTTT	CASSQAFGTDTQYF
TRBV29-1	-	TRBJ2-5	TRBD1	14	TGCAGCGCTCCGGGACAGGGGTACCAAGAGACCCAGTACTTC	CSAPGQGYQETQYF
TRBV28	few	TRBJ1-1	TRBD1	17	TGTGCCAGCAGTTTATACCCAGGGGGAGCTGTGAACACTGAAGCTTTCTTT	CASSLYPGGAVNTEAFF